The T cell receptor beta chain under discussion was sequenced for a study of cytomegalovirus exposure and HLA in healthy donors. General study results and limits: Highest at DRB1 and lowest at HLA-C, TCR association rates differed among HLA loci in a later analysis. Analyses of presence and absence presupposed an approximately uniform sequencing depth across donors. Later analysis associated a missense DCLRE1C variant with TCR beta V- and J-gene trimming.

It was with 60 Vbeta and 13 Jbeta primers that the PCR ran. The repertoire was sequenced with immunoSEQ multiplex PCR; TCRdb's copy has only in-frame clones and lacks some. This sample has around 120,000 clones; roughly four fifths occur once, and the top ten carry approximately 1.7%. Per germline, CDR1 SGHRS and CDR2 YFSETQ. This CDR3 spans 15 amino acids. The V end was cut by 4 bases, the J end by 2 bases, with 14 bases between. Concerning this clone: Antigen unknown.

The chain employs TRBV5-1 and TRBJ2-3; a possible D gene is TRBD2 (5 bases). The sequenced sample consisted of PBMCs. The TCR was taken from a woman in her fifties or sixties in good health and CMV-seronegative. In nucleotides, the CDR3 is TGCGCCAGCAGCCGGACGACTACCCACACAGATACGCAGTATTTT. The encoded protein is CASSRTTTHTDTQYF. Combining the CDR3 with reference TRBV5-1 and TRBJ2-3 gives the whole variable domain KAGVTQTPRYLIKTRGQQVTLSCSPISGHRSVSWYQQTPGQGLQFLFEYFSETQRNKGNFPGRFSGRQFSNSRSEMNVSTLELGDSALYLCASSRTTTHTDTQYFGPGTRLTVL.